The 18 T cell receptor beta chains below were found in one sample sequenced in a study of blood T cell repertoires in COVID-19 (TCRdb year 2020). The protocol used for the library was the immunoSEQ multiplex PCR assay. The immuneACCESS repertoire file appears here via TCRdb, limited to in-frame rearrangements. These files lack a portion of the clones; in checked studies, under half of the deficit traces to unresolved V genes, and the cause of the others is not known. Recorded for this sample are 25,000 to 30,000 clones; 75% to 85% of them occurred a single time. The ten largest clones represent around 26% of the sample. The sequencing input was peripheral blood. Every receptor here comes from a human donor in a cohort sampled during active COVID-19.

The chain combines TRBV4-2 with TRBJ2-7; a weak D match, TRBD1 (6 bases). This CDR3 spans 13 amino acids. The V gene's germline CDR1 is LGHNA and CDR2 YNFKEQ. The germline V and J ends were trimmed by 3 bases and 6 bases, with 12 bases remaining between them. The CDR3 loop reads CASSHQGKVEQYF. The CDR3, as DNA: TGTGCCAGCAGCCATCAGGGGAAGGTCGAGCAGTACTTC.

This clone turned up a few times. V is TRBV5-5 and J is TRBJ2-2; TRBD1 is a possible D gene (6 bases). CDR3 length: 16 residues. Germline CDR1 is SGHKS and CDR2 is YYEKEE (reference sequence). Trimming took 4 bases from V and 5 from J, leaving 18 bases between them. CDR3 nucleotide sequence: TGTGCCAGCAGCCCCCCAGGGGTCGTGGATACCGGGGAGCTGTTTTTT. Translated, it gives CASSPPGVVDTGELFF. Filled out from reference TRBV5-5 and TRBJ2-2, the complete variable domain reads DAGVTQSPTHLIKTRGQQVTLRCSPISGHKSVSWYQQVLGQGPQFIFQYYEKEERGRGNFPDRFSARQFPNYSSELNVNALLLGDSALYLCASSPPGVVDTGELFFGEGSRLTVL.

The chain joins TRBV6-4 to TRBJ2-3, with 12 positions matching TRBD2. Trimming cost V 1 base and J 5 bases; bases outside gene matches: 16. Looked up from germline, CDR1 is MRHNA and CDR2 is SNTAGT. This CDR3 is 20 amino acids long. Here the CDR3 reads CASSDCKRLAGEDKIDTQYF. CDR3 nucleotide sequence: TGTGCCAGCAGTGACTGTAAGAGACTAGCGGGAGAGGACAAGATAGATACGCAGTATTTT.

The rearrangement links TRBV4-3 to TRBJ2-2, with D maybe TRBD1 (6 bases). V was trimmed by 1 base and J by 5 bases, leaving 20 bases between them. Germline V gene sequence: CDR1 LGHNA, CDR2 YSLEER. The CDR3 is 18 residues long. CDR3 residues: CASSQAQGPWRGTGELFF. CDR3 bases: TGCGCCAGCAGCCAAGCACAGGGTCCATGGCGTGGGACCGGGGAGCTGTTTTTT.

The chain links TRBV24-1 to TRBJ1-5, with 9 bases fitting TRBD1. Germline V gene sequence: CDR1 KGHDR, CDR2 SFDVKD. The CDR3 is 21 residues long. V was pared by 0 bases and J by 2 bases, with 16 bases of the junction left unmatched. The CDR3 DNA is TGTGCCACCAGTGATTTGGCCCAGGGACAGGGAAAGGGGCCTTGCAATCAGCCCCAGCATTTT. Its translation is CATSDLAQGQGKGPCNQPQHF.

This rearrangement joins TRBV19 to TRBJ2-7, with D maybe TRBD1 (5 bases). The CDR3 runs 15 residues. Trimming stripped 1 base from V and 3 bases from J, with 13 bases between. Germline assignment: CDR1 LNHDA and CDR2 SQIVND (reference sequence). In nucleotides, the CDR3 is TGTGCCAGTAGTATAGTCGGCAGGGCCCACTACGAGCAGTACTTC. Its translation is CASSIVGRAHYEQYF.

This chain links TRBV21-1 with TRBJ1-1. TRBV21-1 counts as a pseudogene. This CDR3 region has 15 residues. The CDR3 nucleotides are TGTGCCAGCAGCACAACGTCGGAGGAGAACACTGAAGCTTTCTTT. This codes for CASSTTSEENTEAFF.

The V call is TRBV5-1, the J call TRBJ1-5; the match to TRBD1 covers 11 bases. The CDR3 runs 15 residues. Germline V gene data show CDR1 as SGHRS and CDR2 as YFSETQ. J gave up 4 bases and V 4 bases, and 4 bases lay outside the gene matches. CDR3 coding DNA: TGCGCCAGCAGCAAGGGACAGGGGGGAAATCAGCCCCAGCATTTT. Amino acids: CASSKGQGGNQPQHF.

The genes are TRBV5-6 and TRBJ1-2; TRBD1 might be the D (5 bases). Trimming cost V 1 base and J 4 bases, with 17 bases left between them. The CDR3 is made up of 16 amino acids. Germline loops: CDR1 SGHDT, CDR2 YYEEEE. As DNA, the CDR3 is TGTGCCAGCAGCTTGTCCGCAGGGAAGGTCAGCTATGGCTACACCTTC. Translated: CASSLSAGKVSYGYTF.

As regards this clone: This CDR3 is also generated by other DNA sequences in the sample. The chain uses TRBV6-5 and TRBJ2-5; TRBD2 aligns across 16 bases. The CDR3 is 15 residues long. From germline, CDR1 is MNHEY and CDR2 SVGAGI. V lost 6 bases to trimming and J lost 2 bases; unmatched junction nucleotides: 0. The CDR3 here is CASRGLAGGQETQYF. CDR3 coding DNA: TGTGCCAGCAGGGGACTAGCGGGGGGGCAAGAGACCCAGTACTTC.

The J gene is TRBJ2-7, the V gene TRBV7-3; 13 nucleotides agree with TRBD2. The junction had 3 bases not matched to a gene; V was cut back by 3 bases and J by 4 bases. Germline assignment: CDR1 SGHTA and CDR2 FQGTGA. The CDR3 totals 15 residues. This CDR3 reads CASSFGLAGEYEQYF. Here the CDR3 DNA reads TGTGCCAGCAGCTTCGGACTAGCGGGAGAGTACGAGCAGTACTTC.

The chain uses TRBV9 and TRBJ1-5, with D maybe TRBD1 (6 bases). Germline lookup yields CDR1 SGDLS and CDR2 YYNGEE. The CDR3 sequence is 15 residues long. V lost 3 bases and J 3 bases, leaving 13 bases between the germline ends. The CDR3 sequence: CASSDTGSINQPQHF. The DNA for the CDR3 is TGTGCCAGCAGCGATACAGGGAGTATCAATCAGCCCCAGCATTTT. The variable domain in full, completed from reference TRBV9 and TRBJ1-5, reads DSGVTQTPKHLITATGQRVTLRCSPRSGDLSVYWYQQSLDQGLQFLIQYYNGEERAKGNILERFSAQQFPDLHSELNLSSLELGDSALYFCASSDTGSINQPQHFGDGTRLSIL.

The chain joins TRBV30 to TRBJ1-1; 8 bases line up with TRBD1. From germline, CDR1 is GTSNPN and CDR2 SVGIG (reference sequence). The CDR3 contains 17 residues. V lost 3 bases, J lost 2 bases, and 14 bases stayed unmatched. CDR3 sequence reads: CAWSASPTGGLNTEAFF. The CDR3 DNA reads as TGTGCCTGGAGCGCTTCTCCTACAGGGGGACTTAACACTGAAGCTTTCTTT.

The genes are TRBV19 and TRBJ2-7, with D unclear. The CDR3 has 13 residues. Germline assignment: CDR1 LNHDA and CDR2 SQIVND (reference sequence). With 6 bases removed from V and 0 bases from J, the gap between germline ends came to 9 bases. As DNA, the CDR3 is TGTGCCAGTAGCCAGGCCGGCTCCTACGAGCAGTACTTC. Translation: CASSQAGSYEQYF.

V is TRBV4-1 and J is TRBJ1-1; no clear D gene. The CDR3 is 17 residues long. The germline V and J ends were trimmed by 5 bases and 1 base, with 20 bases remaining between them. CDR1 and CDR2 (germline): MGHRA, YSYEKL. CDR3 bases: TGCGCCAGCAGCGAGGGTCGGCGTAGGGCCACGAACACTGAAGCTTTCTTT. Amino acids: CASSEGRRRATNTEAFF.

This clone occurred once. The J gene is TRBJ2-3, the V gene TRBV6-5; 7 bases map to TRBD2. The CDR3 extends over 14 amino acids. Losses at the gene ends were 6 bases for V and 5 bases for J; bases not matched to a gene: 8. CDR1 is MNHEY, CDR2 SVGAGI, per germline. This CDR3 is CASRGSGGIDTQYF. The CDR3 coding sequence is TGTGCCAGCAGGGGATCGGGGGGAATAGATACGCAGTATTTT.

This chain joins TRBV25-1 and TRBJ1-1, with D hard to call. CDR3 length equals 15 residues. The germline CDR1 and CDR2 sequences are MGHDK and SYGVNS. Trimming took 7 bases from V and 0 from J, leaving 15 bases between them. The CDR3 reads CASTAPGRMNTEAFF. The CDR3 nucleotides read TGTGCCAGCACCGCCCCGGGAAGGATGAACACTGAAGCTTTCTTT.

This chain joins TRBV5-4 and TRBJ2-7; a possible D gene is TRBD1 (6 bases). This CDR3 has 13 amino acids. Germline V lookup: CDR1 SGHNT, CDR2 YYREEE (reference sequence). V lost 10 bases to trimming and J lost 2 bases, with 16 bases between them. The CDR3 loop reads CAEGDPATYEQYF. The CDR3 DNA sequence: TGTGCCGAGGGGGACCCTGCAACCTACGAGCAGTACTTC.